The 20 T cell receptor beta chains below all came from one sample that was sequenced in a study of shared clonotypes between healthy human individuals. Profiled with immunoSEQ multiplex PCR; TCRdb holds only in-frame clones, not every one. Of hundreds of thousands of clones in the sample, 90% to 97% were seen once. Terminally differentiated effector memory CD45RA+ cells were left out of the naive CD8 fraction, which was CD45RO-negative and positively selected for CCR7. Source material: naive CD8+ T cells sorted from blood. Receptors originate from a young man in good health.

The DNA for the CDR3 is TGTGCCAGCTCAGTTCTTCGGCTAGAGCGGGAGTGGAACACCGGGGAGCTGTTTTTT. Its translation is CASSVLRLEREWNTGELFF. The V gene is TRBV18, the J gene TRBJ2-2; 8 bases line up with TRBD2. Germline V gene data show CDR1 as KGHSH and CDR2 as LQKENI. The V gene end was trimmed by 5 bases and the J gene end by 1 base; junction bases not matched to a gene: 15. This CDR3 spans 19 amino acids.

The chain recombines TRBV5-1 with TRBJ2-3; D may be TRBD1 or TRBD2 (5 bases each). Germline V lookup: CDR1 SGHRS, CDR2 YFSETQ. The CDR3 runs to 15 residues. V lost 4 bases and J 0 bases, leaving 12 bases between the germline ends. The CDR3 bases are TGCGCCAGCAGCACGGGACGGCCAAGCACAGATACGCAGTATTTT. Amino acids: CASSTGRPSTDTQYF. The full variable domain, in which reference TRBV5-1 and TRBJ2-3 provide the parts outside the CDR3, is KAGVTQTPRYLIKTRGQQVTLSCSPISGHRSVSWYQQTPGQGLQFLFEYFSETQRNKGNFPGRFSGRQFSNSRSEMNVSTLELGDSALYLCASSTGRPSTDTQYFGPGTRLTVL.

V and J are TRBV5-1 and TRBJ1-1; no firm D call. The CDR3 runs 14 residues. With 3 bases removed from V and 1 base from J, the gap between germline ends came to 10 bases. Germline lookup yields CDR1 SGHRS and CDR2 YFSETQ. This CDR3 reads CASSSITENTEAFF. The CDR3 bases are TGCGCCAGCAGCTCGATCACAGAGAACACTGAAGCTTTCTTT.

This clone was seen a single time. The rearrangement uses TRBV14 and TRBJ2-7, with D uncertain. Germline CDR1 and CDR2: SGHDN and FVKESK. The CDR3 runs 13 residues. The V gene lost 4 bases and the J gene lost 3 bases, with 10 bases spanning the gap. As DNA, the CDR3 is TGTGCCAGCAGCCCTCTGTCGGTCTACGAGCAGTACTTC. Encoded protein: CASSPLSVYEQYF.

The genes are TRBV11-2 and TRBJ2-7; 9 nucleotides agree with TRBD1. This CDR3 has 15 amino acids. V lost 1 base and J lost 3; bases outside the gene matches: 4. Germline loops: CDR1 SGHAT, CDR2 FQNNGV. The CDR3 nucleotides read TGTGCCAGCAGCTTAGGACAGGGGGTTTACTACGAGCAGTACTTC. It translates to CASSLGQGVYYEQYF.

CDR3 nucleotide sequence: TGCGCCAGCAGCCGTTTAGCTGGGGGCACAGATACGCAGTATTTT. It codes for CASSRLAGGTDTQYF. The chain joins TRBV5-1 to TRBJ2-3, with D unclear. Germline V gene data show CDR1 as SGHRS and CDR2 as YFSETQ. The V end lost 4 bases, the J end lost 1 base, and 13 bases lay between the germline ends. CDR3 length: 15 amino acids.

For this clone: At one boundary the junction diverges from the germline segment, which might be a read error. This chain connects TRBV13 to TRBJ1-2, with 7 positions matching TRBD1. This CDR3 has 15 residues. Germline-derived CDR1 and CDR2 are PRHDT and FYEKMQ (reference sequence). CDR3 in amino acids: CASSVGGGVFYGYTF. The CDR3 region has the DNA TGTGCCAGCAGCGTAGGGGGCGGGGTTTTTTACGGCTACACCTTC.

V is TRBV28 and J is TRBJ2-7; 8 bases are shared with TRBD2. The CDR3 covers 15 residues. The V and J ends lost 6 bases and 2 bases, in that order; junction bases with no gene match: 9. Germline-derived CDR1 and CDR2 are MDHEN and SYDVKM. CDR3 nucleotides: TGTGCCAGCAGCCCCCGACTAGCGAGGACCTACGAGCAGTACTTC. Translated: CASSPRLARTYEQYF.

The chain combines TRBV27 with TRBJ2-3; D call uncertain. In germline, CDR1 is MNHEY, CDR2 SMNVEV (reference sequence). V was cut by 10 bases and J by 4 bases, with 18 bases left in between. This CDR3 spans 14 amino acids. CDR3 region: CATSHPWQSDTQYF. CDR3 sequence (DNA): TGTGCCACCTCACACCCCTGGCAGTCAGATACGCAGTATTTT.

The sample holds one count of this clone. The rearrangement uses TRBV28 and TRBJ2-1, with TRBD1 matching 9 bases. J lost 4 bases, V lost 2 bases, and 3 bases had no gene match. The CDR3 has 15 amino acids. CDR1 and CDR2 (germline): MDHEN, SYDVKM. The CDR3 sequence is CASSLPGQGYNEQFF. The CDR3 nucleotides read TGTGCCAGCAGTTTACCGGGACAGGGATACAATGAGCAGTTCTTC.

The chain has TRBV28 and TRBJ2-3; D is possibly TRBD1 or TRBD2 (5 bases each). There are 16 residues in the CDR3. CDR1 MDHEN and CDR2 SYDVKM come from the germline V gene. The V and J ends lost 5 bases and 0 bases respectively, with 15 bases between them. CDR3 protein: CASSRYAGSSTDTQYF. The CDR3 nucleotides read TGTGCCAGCAGTCGATATGCAGGGAGTAGCACAGATACGCAGTATTTT.

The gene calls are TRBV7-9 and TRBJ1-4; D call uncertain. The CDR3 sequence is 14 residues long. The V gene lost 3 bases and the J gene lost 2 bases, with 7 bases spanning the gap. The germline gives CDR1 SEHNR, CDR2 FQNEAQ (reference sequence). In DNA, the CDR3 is TGTGCCAGCAGCTTCTCCGGGACTAATGAAAAACTGTTTTTT. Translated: CASSFSGTNEKLFF.

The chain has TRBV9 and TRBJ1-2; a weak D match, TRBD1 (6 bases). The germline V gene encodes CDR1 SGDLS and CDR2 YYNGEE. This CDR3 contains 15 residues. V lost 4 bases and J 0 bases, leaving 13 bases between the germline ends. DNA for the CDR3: TGTGCCAGCAGCCCTCGGGACATCACTAACTATGGCTACACCTTC. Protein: CASSPRDITNYGYTF.

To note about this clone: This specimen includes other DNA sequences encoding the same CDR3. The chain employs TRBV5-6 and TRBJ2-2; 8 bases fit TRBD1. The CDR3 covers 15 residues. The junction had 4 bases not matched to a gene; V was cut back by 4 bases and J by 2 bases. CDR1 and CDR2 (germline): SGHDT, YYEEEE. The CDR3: CASSPGQGNTGELFF. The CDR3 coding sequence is TGTGCCAGCAGCCCAGGACAGGGTAACACCGGGGAGCTGTTTTTT.

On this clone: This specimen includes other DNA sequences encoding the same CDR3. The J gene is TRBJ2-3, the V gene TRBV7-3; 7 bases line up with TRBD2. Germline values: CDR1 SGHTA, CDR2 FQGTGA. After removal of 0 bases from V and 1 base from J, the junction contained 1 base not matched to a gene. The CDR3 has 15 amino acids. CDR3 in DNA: TGTGCCAGCAGCTTAACGGGAGGGGGCACAGATACGCAGTATTTT. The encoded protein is CASSLTGGGTDTQYF.

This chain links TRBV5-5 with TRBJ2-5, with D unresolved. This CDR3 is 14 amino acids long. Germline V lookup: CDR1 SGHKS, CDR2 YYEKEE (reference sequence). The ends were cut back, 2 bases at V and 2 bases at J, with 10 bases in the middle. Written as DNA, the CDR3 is TGTGCCAGCAGCTTCCGCGGACCACAAGAGACCCAGTACTTC. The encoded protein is CASSFRGPQETQYF.

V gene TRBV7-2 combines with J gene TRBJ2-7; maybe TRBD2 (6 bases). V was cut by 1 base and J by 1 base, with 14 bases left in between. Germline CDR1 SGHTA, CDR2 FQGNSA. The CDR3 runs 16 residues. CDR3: CASSLVEGQGSYEQYF. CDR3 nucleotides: TGTGCCAGCAGCTTAGTGGAGGGGCAGGGTTCCTACGAGCAGTACTTC. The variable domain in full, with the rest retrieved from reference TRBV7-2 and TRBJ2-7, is GAGVSQSPSNKVTEKGKDVELRCDPISGHTALYWYRQSLGQGLEFLIYFQGNSAPDKSGLPSDRFSAERTGGSVSTLTIQRTQQEDSAVYLCASSLVEGQGSYEQYFGPGTRLTVT.

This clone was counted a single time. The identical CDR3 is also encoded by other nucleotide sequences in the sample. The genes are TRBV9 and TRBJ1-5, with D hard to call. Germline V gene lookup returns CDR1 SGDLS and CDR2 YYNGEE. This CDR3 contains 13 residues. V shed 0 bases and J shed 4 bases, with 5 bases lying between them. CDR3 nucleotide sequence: TGTGCCAGCAGCGTAGGGGAGAATCAGCCCCAGCATTTT. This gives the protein CASSVGENQPQHF.

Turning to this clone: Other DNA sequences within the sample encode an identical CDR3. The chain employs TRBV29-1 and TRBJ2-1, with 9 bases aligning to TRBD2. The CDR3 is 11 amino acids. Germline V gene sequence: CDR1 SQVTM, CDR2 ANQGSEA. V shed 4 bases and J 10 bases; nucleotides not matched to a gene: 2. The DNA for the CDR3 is TGCAGCGTTGTTCTAGCGGGAGAGCAGTTCTTC. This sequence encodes CSVVLAGEQFF.

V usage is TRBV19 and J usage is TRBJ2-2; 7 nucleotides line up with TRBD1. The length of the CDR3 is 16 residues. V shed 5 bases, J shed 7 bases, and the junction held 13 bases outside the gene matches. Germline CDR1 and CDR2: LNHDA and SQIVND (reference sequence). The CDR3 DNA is TGTGCCAGTAGTCCGTCGGCCCTACAGGGGTTCGGGGAGCTGTTTTTT. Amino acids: CASSPSALQGFGELFF.